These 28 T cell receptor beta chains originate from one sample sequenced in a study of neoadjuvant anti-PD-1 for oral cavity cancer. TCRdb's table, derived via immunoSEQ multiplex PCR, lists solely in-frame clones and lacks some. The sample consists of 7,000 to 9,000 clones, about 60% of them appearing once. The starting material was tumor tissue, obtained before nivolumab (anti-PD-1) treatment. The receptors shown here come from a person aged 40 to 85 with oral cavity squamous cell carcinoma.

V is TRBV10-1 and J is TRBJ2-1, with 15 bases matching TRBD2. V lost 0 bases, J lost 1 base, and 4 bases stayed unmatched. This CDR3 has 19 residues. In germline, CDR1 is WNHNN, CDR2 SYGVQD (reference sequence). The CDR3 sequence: CASSESWGLAGGSYNEQFF. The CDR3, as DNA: TGCGCCAGCAGTGAGTCCTGGGGACTAGCGGGGGGATCCTACAATGAGCAGTTCTTC.

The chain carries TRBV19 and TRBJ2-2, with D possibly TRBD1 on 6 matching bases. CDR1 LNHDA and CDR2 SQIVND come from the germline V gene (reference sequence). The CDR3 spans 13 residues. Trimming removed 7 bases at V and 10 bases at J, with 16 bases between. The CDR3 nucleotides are TGTGCCAGTACCAGACAACAGGGTTTGGAGCTGTTTTTT. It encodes CASTRQQGLELFF.

The CDR3 DNA reads as TGTGCCAGCAGCAACTGGTGGACAGGGCTTAGCAATCAGCCCCAGCATTTT. Amino acid sequence: CASSNWWTGLSNQPQHF. The chain employs TRBV21-1 and TRBJ1-5; the tabulated D call, TRBD1, remains unverified against the DNA. TRBV21-1 is reported as a pseudogene. The CDR3 runs to 17 residues.

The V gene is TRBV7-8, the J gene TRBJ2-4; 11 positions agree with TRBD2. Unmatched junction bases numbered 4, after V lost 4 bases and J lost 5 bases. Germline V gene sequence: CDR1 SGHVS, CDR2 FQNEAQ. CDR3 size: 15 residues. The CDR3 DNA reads TGTGCCAGCAGCTGGAATAGCGGGGGGGAAAACATTCAGTACTTC. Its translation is CASSWNSGGENIQYF.

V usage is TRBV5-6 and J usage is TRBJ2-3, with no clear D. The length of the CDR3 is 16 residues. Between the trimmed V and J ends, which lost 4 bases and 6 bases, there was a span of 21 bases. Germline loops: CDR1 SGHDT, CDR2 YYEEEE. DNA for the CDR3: TGTGCCAGCAGCCTCGGCGGCGGCAATCGGTGGGATACGCAGTATTTT. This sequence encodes CASSLGGGNRWDTQYF. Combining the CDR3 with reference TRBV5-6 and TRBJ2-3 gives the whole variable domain DAGVTQSPTHLIKTRGQQVTLRCSPKSGHDTVSWYQQALGQGPQFIFQYYEEEERQRGNFPDRFSGHQFPNYSSELNVNALLLGDSALYLCASSLGGGNRWDTQYFGPGTRLTVL.

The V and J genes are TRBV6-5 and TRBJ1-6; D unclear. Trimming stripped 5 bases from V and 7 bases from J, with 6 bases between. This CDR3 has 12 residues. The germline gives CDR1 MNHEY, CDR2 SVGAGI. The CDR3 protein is CASSEGNSPLHF. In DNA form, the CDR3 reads TGTGCCAGCAGTGAAGGGAATTCACCCCTCCACTTT.

Here the CDR3 reads CASSPRTSVSTDTQYF. In nucleotides, the CDR3 is TGTGCCAGCAGCCCCCGGACTAGCGTGAGCACAGATACGCAGTATTTT. The chain joins TRBV14 to TRBJ2-3; 9 bases agree with TRBD2. Per the germline V gene, CDR1 is SGHDN and CDR2 is FVKESK. The CDR3 contains 16 residues. V lost 4 bases and J lost 0; bases outside the gene matches: 5. The full variable domain, its missing parts supplied by reference TRBV14 and TRBJ2-3, is EAGVTQFPSHSVIEKGQTVTLRCDPISGHDNLYWYRRVMGKEIKFLLHFVKESKQDESGMPNNRFLAERTGGTYSTLKVQPAELEDSGVYFCASSPRTSVSTDTQYFGPGTRLTVL.

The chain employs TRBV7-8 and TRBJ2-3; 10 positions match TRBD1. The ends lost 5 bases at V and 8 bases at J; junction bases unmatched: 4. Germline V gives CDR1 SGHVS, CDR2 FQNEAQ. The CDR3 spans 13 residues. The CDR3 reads CASSVRDRGTQYF. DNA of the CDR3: TGTGCCAGCAGCGTCCGGGACAGGGGTACGCAGTATTTT.

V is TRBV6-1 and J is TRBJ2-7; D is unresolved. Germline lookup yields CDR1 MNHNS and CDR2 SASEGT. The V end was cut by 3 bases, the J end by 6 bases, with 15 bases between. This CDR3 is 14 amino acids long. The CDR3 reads CASSEGSNFGEQYF. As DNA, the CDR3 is TGTGCCAGCAGTGAGGGTTCCAATTTCGGCGAGCAGTACTTC.

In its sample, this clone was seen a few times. The CDR3 protein is CASSPFSRTDEQFF. The DNA of the CDR3 is TGTGCCAGCAGCCCGTTCTCGCGGACGGATGAGCAGTTCTTC. This chain uses TRBV7-6 with TRBJ2-1; D not resolved. The germline gives CDR1 SGHVS, CDR2 FNYEAQ. Trimming took off 5 bases at V and 8 bases at J, with 16 bases between the two ends. The CDR3 spans 14 residues.

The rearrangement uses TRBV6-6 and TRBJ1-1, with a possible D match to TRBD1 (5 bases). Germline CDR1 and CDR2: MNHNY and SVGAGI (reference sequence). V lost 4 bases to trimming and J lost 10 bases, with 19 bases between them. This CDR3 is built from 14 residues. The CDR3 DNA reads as TGTGCCAGCAGTTCCTCGAGCAGGCACGGGGGAGCTTTCTTT. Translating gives CASSSSSRHGGAFF.

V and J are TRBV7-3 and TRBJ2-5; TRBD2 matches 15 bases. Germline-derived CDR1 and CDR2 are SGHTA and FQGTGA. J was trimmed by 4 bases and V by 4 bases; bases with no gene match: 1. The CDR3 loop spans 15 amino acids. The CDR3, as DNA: TGTGCCAGCAGCTCGGGACTAGCGGGAGGAGAGACCCAGTACTTC. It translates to CASSSGLAGGETQYF.

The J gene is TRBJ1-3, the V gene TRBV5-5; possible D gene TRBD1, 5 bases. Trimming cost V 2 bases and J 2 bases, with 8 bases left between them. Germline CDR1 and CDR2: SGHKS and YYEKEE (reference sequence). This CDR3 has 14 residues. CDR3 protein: CASSFEGAGNTIYF. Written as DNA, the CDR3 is TGTGCCAGCAGCTTCGAAGGGGCTGGAAACACCATATATTTT. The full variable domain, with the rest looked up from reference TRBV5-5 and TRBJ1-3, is DAGVTQSPTHLIKTRGQQVTLRCSPISGHKSVSWYQQVLGQGPQFIFQYYEKEERGRGNFPDRFSARQFPNYSSELNVNALLLGDSALYLCASSFEGAGNTIYFGEGSWLTVV.

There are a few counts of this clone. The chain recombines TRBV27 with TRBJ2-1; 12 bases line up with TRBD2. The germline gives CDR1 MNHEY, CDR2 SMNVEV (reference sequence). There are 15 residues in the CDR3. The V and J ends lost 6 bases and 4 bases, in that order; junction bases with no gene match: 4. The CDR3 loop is CASRRTSGAYNEQFF. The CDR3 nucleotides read TGTGCCAGCAGACGGACTAGCGGGGCATACAATGAGCAGTTCTTC.

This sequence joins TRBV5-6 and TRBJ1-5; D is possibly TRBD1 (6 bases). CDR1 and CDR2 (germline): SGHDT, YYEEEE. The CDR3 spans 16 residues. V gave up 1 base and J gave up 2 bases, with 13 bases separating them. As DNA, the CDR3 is TGTGCCAGCAGCTTGCGACTGGGGGCTGGCAATCAGCCCCAGCATTTT. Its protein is CASSLRLGAGNQPQHF.

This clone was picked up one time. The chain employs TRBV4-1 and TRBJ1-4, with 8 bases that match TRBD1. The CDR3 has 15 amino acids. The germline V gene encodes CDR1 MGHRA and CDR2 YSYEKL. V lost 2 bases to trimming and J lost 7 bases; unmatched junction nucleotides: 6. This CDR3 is CASSQQGARAEKLFF. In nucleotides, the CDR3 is TGCGCCAGCAGCCAACAGGGGGCGCGGGCTGAAAAACTGTTTTTT.

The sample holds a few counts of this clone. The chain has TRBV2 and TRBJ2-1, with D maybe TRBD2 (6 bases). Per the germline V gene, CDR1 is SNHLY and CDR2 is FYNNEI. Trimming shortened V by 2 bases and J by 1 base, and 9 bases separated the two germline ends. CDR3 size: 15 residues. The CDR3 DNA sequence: TGTGCCAGCAGTGAATCTGGGGGGTCCTACAATGAGCAGTTCTTC. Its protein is CASSESGGSYNEQFF.

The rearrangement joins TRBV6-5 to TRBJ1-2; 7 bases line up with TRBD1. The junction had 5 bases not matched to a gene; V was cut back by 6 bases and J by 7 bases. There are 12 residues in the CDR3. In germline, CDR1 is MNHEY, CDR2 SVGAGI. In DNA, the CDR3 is TGTGCCAGCAGCATCGACAGGGCTGGCTACACCTTC. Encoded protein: CASSIDRAGYTF.

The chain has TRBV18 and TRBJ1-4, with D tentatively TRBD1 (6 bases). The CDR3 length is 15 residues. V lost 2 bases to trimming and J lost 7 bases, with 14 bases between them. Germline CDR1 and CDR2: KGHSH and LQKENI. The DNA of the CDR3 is TGTGCCAGCTCACCATCGTGGGGGGCGGCTGAAAAACTGTTTTTT. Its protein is CASSPSWGAAEKLFF.

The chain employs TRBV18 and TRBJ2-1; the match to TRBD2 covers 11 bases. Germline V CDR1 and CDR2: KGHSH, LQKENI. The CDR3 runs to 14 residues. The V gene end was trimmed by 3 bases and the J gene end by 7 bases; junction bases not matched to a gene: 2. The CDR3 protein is CASSPGTSGNEQFF. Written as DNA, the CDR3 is TGTGCCAGCTCACCTGGGACTAGCGGAAATGAGCAGTTCTTC. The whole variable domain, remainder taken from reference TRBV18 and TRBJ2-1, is NAGVMQNPRHLVRRRGQEARLRCSPMKGHSHVYWYRQLPEEGLKFMVYLQKENIIDESGMPKERFSAEFPKEGPSILRIQQVVRGDSAAYFCASSPGTSGNEQFFGPGTRLTVL.

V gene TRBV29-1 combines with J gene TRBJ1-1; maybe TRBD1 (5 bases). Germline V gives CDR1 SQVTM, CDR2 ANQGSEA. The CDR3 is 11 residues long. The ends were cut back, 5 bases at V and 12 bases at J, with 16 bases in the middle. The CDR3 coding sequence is TGCAGCGTTTGGGAGAGGGGTAGCTCTTTCTTT. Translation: CSVWERGSSFF.

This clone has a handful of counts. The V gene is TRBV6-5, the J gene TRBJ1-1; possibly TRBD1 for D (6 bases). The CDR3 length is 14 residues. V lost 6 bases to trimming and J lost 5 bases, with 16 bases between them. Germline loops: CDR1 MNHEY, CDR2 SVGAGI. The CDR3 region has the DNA TGTGCCAGCAGCCTCAGGGGCGGAGGGACTGAAGCTTTCTTT. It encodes CASSLRGGGTEAFF.

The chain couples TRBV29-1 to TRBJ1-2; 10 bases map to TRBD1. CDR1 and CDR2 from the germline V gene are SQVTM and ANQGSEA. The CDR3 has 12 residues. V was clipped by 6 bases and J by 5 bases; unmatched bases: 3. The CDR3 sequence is CSVQGQGYGYTF. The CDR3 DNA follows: TGCAGCGTCCAGGGACAGGGGTATGGCTACACCTTC.

CDR3 sequence: CASSLKTSASDEQFF. The CDR3 region has the DNA TGTGCCAGCAGCTTAAAGACTAGCGCCTCCGATGAGCAGTTCTTC. The chain employs TRBV5-4 and TRBJ2-1; 8 nucleotides match TRBD2. With V trimmed by 2 bases and J by 8 bases, 9 bases remained unmatched. Per the germline V gene, CDR1 is SGHNT and CDR2 is YYREEE (reference sequence). CDR3 length: 15 amino acids.

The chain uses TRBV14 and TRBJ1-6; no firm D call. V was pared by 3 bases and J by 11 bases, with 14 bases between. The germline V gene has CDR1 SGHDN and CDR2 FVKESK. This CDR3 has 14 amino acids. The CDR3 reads CASSQLSVGAPLHF. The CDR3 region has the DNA TGTGCCAGCAGCCAGTTATCAGTTGGTGCACCCCTCCACTTT. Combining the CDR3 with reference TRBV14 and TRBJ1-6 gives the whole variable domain EAGVTQFPSHSVIEKGQTVTLRCDPISGHDNLYWYRRVMGKEIKFLLHFVKESKQDESGMPNNRFLAERTGGTYSTLKVQPAELEDSGVYFCASSQLSVGAPLHFGNGTRLTVT.

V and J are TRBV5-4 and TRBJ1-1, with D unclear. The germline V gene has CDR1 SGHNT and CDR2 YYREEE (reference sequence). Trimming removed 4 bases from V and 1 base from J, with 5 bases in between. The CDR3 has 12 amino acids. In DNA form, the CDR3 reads TGTGCCAGCAGCCGTTCGAACACTGAAGCTTTCTTT. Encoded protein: CASSRSNTEAFF.

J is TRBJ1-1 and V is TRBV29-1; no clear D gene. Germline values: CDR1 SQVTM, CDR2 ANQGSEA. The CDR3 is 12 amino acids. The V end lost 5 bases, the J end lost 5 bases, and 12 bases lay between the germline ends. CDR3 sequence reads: CSVQNPETEAFF. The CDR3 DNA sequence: TGCAGCGTTCAGAACCCGGAGACTGAAGCTTTCTTT.

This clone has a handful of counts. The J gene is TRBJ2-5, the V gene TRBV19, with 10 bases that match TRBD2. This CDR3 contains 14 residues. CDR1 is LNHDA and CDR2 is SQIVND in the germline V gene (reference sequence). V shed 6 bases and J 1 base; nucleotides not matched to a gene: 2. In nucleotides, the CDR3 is TGTGCCAGTAGGTGGACTAGCGGCCAAGAGACCCAGTACTTC. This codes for CASRWTSGQETQYF.